This TCR beta chain was captured in a study of spatial heterogeneity in lung cancer. The sample holds a few counts of this clonotype. The CDR3 extends over 14 amino acids. With V trimmed by 8 bases and J by 4 bases, 10 bases remained unmatched. Germline CDR1 SGHTA, CDR2 FQGNSA. Time point denoted: blood at routine non-recurrence follow-up after resection. One entry per CDR3 protein results from TCRdb running MiXCR on the 5' RACE reads. The sample yields roughly 70,000 distinct CDR3 sequences, approximately 9% seen once. This clonotype was sampled from a female donor with early-stage non-small cell lung cancer. The chain links TRBV7-2 to TRBJ2-7; TRBD2 aligns across 8 bases. Sample: PBMCs, taken at follow-up. The CDR3 reads CASRLGAGAYEQYF. Here the CDR3 DNA reads TGTGCCAGCCGGCTCGGAGCGGGGGCATACGAGCAGTACTTC.